This T cell receptor beta chain was recorded in a study of identical twins. Study-wide points: There was more out-of-frame TCR alpha sharing in monozygotic twins than models estimated. Out-of-frame beta chain sequences displayed weaker excess sharing between twins. Out-of-frame alpha sequences common to twins exhibited an excess of low generation probability.

In regard to this clonotype: Its antigen is unidentified.

One entry per CDR3 protein results from TCRdb running MiXCR on the 5' RACE reads. The sample lists 1,800,000 or so distinct CDR3 sequences, roughly 35% occurring once. There are 14 residues in the CDR3. Germline trimming cut 7 bases from V and 1 base from J; bases unmatched to any gene: 4. Germline V lookup: CDR1 SNHLY, CDR2 FYNNEI. The specimen sequenced was cord blood. The sequence was obtained from a newborn girl in good health. The chain uses TRBV2 and TRBJ2-4, with TRBD1 identical over 7 bases. CDR3: CASMSDRAKNIQYF. For the CDR3, the DNA is TGTGCCAGCATGTCGGACAGGGCCAAAAACATTCAGTACTTC. Filled out from reference TRBV2 and TRBJ2-4, the complete variable domain reads EPEVTQTPSHQVTQMGQEVILRCVPISNHLYFYWYRQILGQKVEFLVSFYNNEISEKSEIFDDQFSVERPDGSNFTLKIRSTKLEDSAMYFCASMSDRAKNIQYFGAGTRLSVL.